Listed below are T cell receptor beta chains from one sample, sequenced in a study of blood T cells in healthy people across ages. TCRdb redid the calling of the 5' RACE reads with MiXCR, one entry per CDR3 protein. Here the sample spans some 900,000 distinct CDR3 sequences, 48% being singletons. Sequenced input: blood. These receptors came from a young man in good health. The CDR3 runs from the conserved cysteine through the conserved F or W. D genes are given only for firm matches. Clone size appears in some rows only: once, few, many, or a class for an expanded clone.

TRBD2 | TRBJ2-7 | few | TRBV4-1 | 18 | CASSQSDGLAGGYYEQYF | TGCGCCAGCAGCCAATCCGATGGACTAGCGGGGGGGTACTACGAGCAGTACTTC
- | TRBJ2-3 | few | TRBV18 | 14 | CASSPRTRTDTQYF | TGTGCCAGCTCACCACGAACTCGTACAGATACGCAGTATTTT
TRBD2 | TRBJ2-7 | - | TRBV27 | 15 | CASSLTRGGYNEQYF | TGTGCCAGCAGTTTAACCCGGGGGGGGTACAATGAGCAGTACTTC
- | TRBJ2-7 | - | TRBV7-2 | 14 | CASSRTGQFYEQYF | TGTGCCAGCAGCCGTACTGGACAGTTCTACGAGCAGTACTTC
- | TRBJ2-1 | - | TRBV4-1 | 12 | CASSQPPNEQFF | TGCGCCAGCAGCCAACCGCCGAATGAGCAGTTCTTC
- | TRBJ2-5 | many | TRBV5-1 | 14 | CASSLGTAQETQYF | TGTGCCAGCAGCTTAGGAACAGCTCAAGAGACCCAGTACTTC
- | TRBJ2-1 | - | TRBV4-1 | 13 | CASSQDRRTEQFF | TGCGCCAGCAGCCAAGACAGGAGGACTGAGCAGTTCTTC
- | TRBJ2-3 | - | TRBV6-5 | 18 | CASSYFGETGASTDTQYF | TGTGCCAGCAGTTACTTTGGAGAGACAGGAGCGAGCACAGATACGCAGTATTTT
TRBD2 | TRBJ2-4 | few | TRBV3-1 | 17 | CASSQGVTGGLKNIQYF | TGTGCCAGCAGCCAAGGGGTCACGGGGGGGCTAAAGAACATTCAGTACTTC
TRBD1 | TRBJ2-3 | few | TRBV4-1 | 15 | CASSQTGDSTDTQYF | TGCGCCAGCAGCCAAACAGGGGATTCCACAGATACGCAGTATTTT
- | TRBJ2-1 | - | TRBV20-1 | 13 | CSARGAWDNEQFF | TGCAGTGCTAGGGGGGCCTGGGACAATGAGCAGTTCTTC
- | TRBJ2-4 | - | TRBV9 | 14 | CASSPGNRASIQYF | TGTGCCAGCAGCCCGGGGAACAGGGCGAGCATTCAGTACTTC
- | TRBJ2-3 | - | TRBV11-2 | 15 | CASSLDRSRADTQYF | TGTGCCAGCAGCTTAGATCGATCCAGGGCTGATACGCAGTATTTT
TRBD1 | TRBJ2-1 | - | TRBV2 | 15 | CTSSPRQGPYNEQFF | TGTACCAGCAGCCCAAGACAGGGTCCCTACAATGAGCAGTTCTTC
- | TRBJ2-1 | - | TRBV9 | 16 | CACSVGPSEAYNEQFF | TGTGCCTGCAGCGTAGGGCCTAGCGAGGCATACAATGAGCAGTTCTTC
TRBD1 | TRBJ2-4 | - | TRBV7-2 | 16 | CASSFWTGETKNIQYF | TGTGCCAGCAGCTTTTGGACAGGGGAAACCAAAAACATTCAGTACTTC